These 18 T cell receptor beta chains share one sample of origin, sequenced in a study of post-analysis software for immune sequencing data. Study results and caveats: Five TRBV segments (TRBV5-6, TRBV5-1 and TRBV20-1 among them) occurred more frequently in patients than in controls.

Researchers reported that TCR beta cDNA libraries carried unique molecular identifiers. TCRdb analysed the PCR reads with MiXCR anew, one entry per CDR3 protein. The sample includes hundreds of thousands of distinct CDR3 sequences, under 70% of them seen just once. These receptors are not linked to any known antigen. Sequencing used blood. The receptor source for this set is a girl aged 5-17 years with multiple sclerosis.

V usage is TRBV5-1 and J usage is TRBJ1-2; D remains ambiguous. The CDR3 is made up of 14 amino acids. The ends were cut back, 10 bases at V and 4 bases at J, with 20 bases in the middle. CDR1 is SGHRS and CDR2 is YFSETQ in the germline V gene. This chain's CDR3 is CAASFESEPYGYTF. CDR3 coding DNA: TGCGCCGCCAGCTTCGAATCCGAACCCTATGGCTACACCTTC.

Only a few counts were recorded for this clonotype. The genes are TRBV5-5 and TRBJ2-1; the D gene is possibly TRBD2 (6 bases). This CDR3 spans 15 amino acids. The V and J ends lost 4 bases and 9 bases respectively, with 20 bases between them. Germline loops: CDR1 SGHKS, CDR2 YYEKEE (reference sequence). The CDR3 spells CASSRGELAYSEQFF. The CDR3 nucleotides are TGTGCCAGCAGCCGAGGCGAACTAGCTTATAGTGAGCAGTTCTTC. The full variable domain, in which reference TRBV5-5 and TRBJ2-1 provide the parts outside the CDR3, is DAGVTQSPTHLIKTRGQQVTLRCSPISGHKSVSWYQQVLGQGPQFIFQYYEKEERGRGNFPDRFSARQFPNYSSELNVNALLLGDSALYLCASSRGELAYSEQFFGPGTRLTVL.

The chain joins TRBV29-1 to TRBJ2-1; 9 bases line up with TRBD1. J lost 5 bases, V lost 6 bases, and 8 bases had no gene match. CDR1 and CDR2 (germline): SQVTM, ANQGSEA. This CDR3 contains 14 residues. The chain's CDR3 is CSVVRQGGDNEQFF. CDR3 nucleotide sequence: TGCAGCGTCGTACGACAGGGGGGTGACAATGAGCAGTTCTTC.

This chain joins TRBV7-9 and TRBJ1-2; D gene unclear. Deletions cut 2 bases from V and 2 bases from J, with 9 bases between. The CDR3 is 14 residues long. CDR1 is SEHNR, CDR2 FQNEAQ, per germline (reference sequence). CDR3 region: CASSLIPENYGYTF. Here the CDR3 DNA reads TGTGCCAGCAGCTTAATTCCTGAAAACTATGGCTACACCTTC.

The rearrangement joins TRBV29-1 to TRBJ2-7, with a possible D match to TRBD2 (6 bases). Trimming pared 7 bases from V and 2 bases from J, leaving 15 bases between. CDR1 and CDR2 (germline): SQVTM, ANQGSEA. This CDR3 contains 13 residues. The CDR3 DNA is TGCAGCGCCCGGGACTCGGGAACCTACGAGCAGTACTTC. Amino acids: CSARDSGTYEQYF.

The CDR3 region has the DNA TGTGCCAGCAGCTCAACGCCTAGCGGGGGGGCTCGGGTCAATGAGCAGTTCTTC. It translates to CASSSTPSGGARVNEQFF. The chain carries TRBV9 and TRBJ2-1, with 12 bases aligning to TRBD2. The CDR3 runs 18 residues. The trim removed 4 bases at V and 6 bases at J, leaving 14 bases unmatched. Germline V gives CDR1 SGDLS, CDR2 YYNGEE.

V gene TRBV29-1 combines with J gene TRBJ2-7; 8 positions match TRBD2. The CDR3 sequence is 12 residues long. The V gene end was trimmed by 7 bases and the J gene end by 12 bases; junction bases not matched to a gene: 14. The V gene's germline CDR1 is SQVTM and CDR2 ANQGSEA. CDR3 residues: CSAEREGWDLYF. CDR3 sequence (DNA): TGCAGCGCCGAACGGGAGGGGTGGGATCTGTACTTC.

The rearrangement links TRBV6-4 to TRBJ1-2, with 7 bases lining up with TRBD1. Germline V gives CDR1 MRHNA, CDR2 SNTAGT. Unmatched junction bases numbered 5, after V lost 4 bases and J lost 6 bases. This CDR3 region has 13 residues. The CDR3 nucleotides read TGTGCCAGCAGTGTAACAGGGGTGGATGGCTACACCTTC. This translates into CASSVTGVDGYTF.

This clonotype was detected a few times. V is TRBV10-3 and J is TRBJ2-1; D is ambiguous. The V end lost 4 bases, the J end lost 0 bases, and 10 bases lay between the germline ends. CDR3 length equals 15 residues. Germline V gene lookup returns CDR1 ENHRY and CDR2 SYGVKD. DNA of the CDR3: TGTGCCATCAGTGCGGCGCCGAGCTCCTACAATGAGCAGTTCTTC. This translates into CAISAAPSSYNEQFF.

This rearrangement joins TRBV20-1 to TRBJ2-1; 8 bases match TRBD2. Trimming at V came to 3 bases and at J to 7 bases, leaving 8 bases not matched to a gene. Germline CDR1 DFQATT, CDR2 SNEGSKA (reference sequence). This CDR3 has 14 amino acids. In DNA form, the CDR3 reads TGCAGTGCTAGCTTGGGCGGGAGGTTGAATGAGCAGTTCTTC. Translating it yields CSASLGGRLNEQFF.

The chain carries TRBV7-2 and TRBJ1-2, with 9 nucleotides matching TRBD1. The CDR3 covers 14 residues. The germline V gene has CDR1 SGHTA and CDR2 FQGNSA. V shed 6 bases and J 3 bases; nucleotides not matched to a gene: 5. The CDR3 reads CASSAGQGYYGYTF. The CDR3 nucleotides read TGTGCCAGCAGTGCTGGACAGGGGTACTATGGCTACACCTTC.

The chain is built from TRBV20-1 and TRBJ2-5; 12 bases align to TRBD2. The CDR3 has 19 residues. Germline trimming cut 1 base from V and 4 bases from J; bases unmatched to any gene: 16. The V gene's germline CDR1 is DFQATT and CDR2 SNEGSKA (reference sequence). CDR3 amino acids: CSARGTRLAGGPSGETQYF. The CDR3 coding sequence is TGCAGTGCTAGAGGCACCCGTCTAGCGGGAGGGCCGAGTGGAGAGACCCAGTACTTC.

The J gene is TRBJ2-1, the V gene TRBV6-5, with 9 bases fitting TRBD2. The length of the CDR3 is 15 residues. The V segment lost 8 bases and the J segment 4 bases; nucleotides outside the gene matches: 9. Germline CDR1 and CDR2: MNHEY and SVGAGI. CDR3 DNA sequence: TGTGCCAGCCAGACCGCGGGAGGGCCGTACAATGAGCAGTTCTTC. The encoded protein is CASQTAGGPYNEQFF.

The chain couples TRBV24-1 to TRBJ2-1, with 14 bases aligning to TRBD2. Germline values: CDR1 KGHDR, CDR2 SFDVKD. Trimming took 4 bases from V and 5 from J; bases not matched to a gene: 6. The CDR3 covers 17 residues. The CDR3 bases are TGTGCCACCAGTGACGCTGCGGGACTAGCGGGGGACAATGAGCAGTTCTTC. It is translated as CATSDAAGLAGDNEQFF.

V is TRBV29-1 and J is TRBJ2-7; 9 nucleotides align to TRBD2. The J call is doubtful: the DNA matches TRBJ2-1 better. Germline-derived CDR1 and CDR2 are SQVTM and ANQGSEA. This CDR3 contains 14 residues. CDR3 loop: CSGEAGGPNNEQFF. The CDR3 coding sequence is TGCAGCGGGGAGGCGGGAGGGCCAAACAATGAGCAGTTCTTC.

The rearrangement uses TRBV7-9 and TRBJ1-1, with TRBD1 matching over 7 bases. Trimming took 1 base from V and 6 from J; bases not matched to a gene: 5. The CDR3 is 14 amino acids. CDR1 and CDR2 from the germline V gene are SEHNR and FQNEAQ (reference sequence). CDR3 sequence reads: CASSLGQGDAEAFF. The DNA of the CDR3 is TGTGCCAGCAGCTTAGGACAGGGAGACGCTGAAGCTTTCTTT.

This clonotype was counted ten times or more. The chain joins TRBV20-1 to TRBJ2-7; 12 bases match TRBD2. V trimming: 3 bases; J trimming: 0 bases; junction bases outside the gene matches: 6. This CDR3 is 16 amino acids long. Germline V gives CDR1 DFQATT, CDR2 SNEGSKA (reference sequence). The DNA of the CDR3 is TGCAGTGCTAGTCTCACGACTAGCGGGAGCTCCTACGAGCAGTACTTC. It yields the protein CSASLTTSGSSYEQYF.

This clonotype came up a few times. This rearrangement joins TRBV20-1 to TRBJ2-1; TRBD1 is a possible D gene (6 bases). Trimming removed 3 bases from V and 0 bases from J, with 15 bases in between. This CDR3 is 16 amino acids long. The germline CDR1 and CDR2 sequences are DFQATT and SNEGSKA (reference sequence). The CDR3 region is CSARSRDTSSYNEQFF. CDR3 nucleotide sequence: TGCAGTGCTAGGAGCAGGGACACTAGCTCCTACAATGAGCAGTTCTTC.